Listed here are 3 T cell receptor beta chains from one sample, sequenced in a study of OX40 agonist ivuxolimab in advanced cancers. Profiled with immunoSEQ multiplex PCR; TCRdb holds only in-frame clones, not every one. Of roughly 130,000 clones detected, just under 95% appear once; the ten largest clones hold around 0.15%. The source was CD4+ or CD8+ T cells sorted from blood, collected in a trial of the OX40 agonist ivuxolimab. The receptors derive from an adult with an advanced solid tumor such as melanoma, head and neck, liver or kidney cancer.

CDR3 amino acids: CASSVATGYYGYTF. In DNA, the CDR3 is TGTGCCAGCAGCGTCGCAACAGGGTACTATGGCTACACCTTC. This chain links TRBV9 with TRBJ1-2; tentative D call: TRBD1 (6 bases). The length of the CDR3 is 14 residues. Germline-derived CDR1 and CDR2 are SGDLS and YYNGEE. Trimming left V 2 bases short and J 3 bases short, with 11 bases between. The variable domain in full, completed from reference TRBV9 and TRBJ1-2, reads DSGVTQTPKHLITATGQRVTLRCSPRSGDLSVYWYQQSLDQGLQFLIQYYNGEERAKGNILERFSAQQFPDLHSELNLSSLELGDSALYFCASSVATGYYGYTFGSGTRLTVV.

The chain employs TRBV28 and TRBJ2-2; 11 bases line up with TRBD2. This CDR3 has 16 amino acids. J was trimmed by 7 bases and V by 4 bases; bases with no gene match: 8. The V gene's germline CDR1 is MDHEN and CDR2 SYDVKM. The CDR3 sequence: CASSSIAGGPIGELFF. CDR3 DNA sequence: TGTGCCAGCAGTTCAATAGCGGGAGGGCCAATCGGGGAGCTGTTTTTT. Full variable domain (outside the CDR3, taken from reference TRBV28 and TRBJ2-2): DVKVTQSSRYLVKRTGEKVFLECVQDMDHENMFWYRQDPGLGLRLIYFSYDVKMKEKGDIPEGYSVSREKKERFSLILESASTNQTSMYLCASSSIAGGPIGELFFGEGSRLTVL.

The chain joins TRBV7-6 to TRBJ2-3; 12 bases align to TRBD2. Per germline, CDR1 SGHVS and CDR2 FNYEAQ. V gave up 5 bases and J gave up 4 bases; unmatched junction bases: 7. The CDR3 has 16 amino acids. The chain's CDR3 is CASSASGGAVADTQYF. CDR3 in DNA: TGTGCCAGCAGCGCTAGCGGGGGGGCCGTCGCAGATACGCAGTATTTT.